Listed here is a single TCR beta chain. At one of its ends the junction is not consistent with the germline gene, which may arise from a read error. This specimen belongs to a study of tumor-infiltrating lymphocytes in primary liver carcinoma. The study co-extracted DNA and RNA from around 18-30 mg of unsorted bulk tissue. Using a constant-region primer together with ProtoScript II reverse transcriptase, TCR beta cDNA was made from approximately 500 ng of total RNA. Nested multiplex PCR, run for three rounds with slightly modified ARM-PCR, yielded TCR beta libraries. TRBV1-TRBV30 forward primers paired with a C-beta reverse primer were used in the first two PCR rounds, which ran approximately 10 cycles each. In TCRdb, the multiplex PCR reads were re-called with MiXCR into one record per CDR3 protein. The table includes roughly 91,000 distinct CDR3 sequences, around two thirds detected once. This CDR3 is 15 amino acids long. Germline V lookup: CDR1 SGHKS, CDR2 YYEKEE (reference sequence).

The sequenced sample consisted of liver tumor tissue from sampling region 5. Subset described: tumor region T5, tumor centre. This clonotype was obtained from a woman aged 60-70 years with primary liver carcinoma and hepatitis B virus infection. The rearrangement uses TRBV5-5 and TRBJ2-2; 10 bases agree with TRBD1. CDR3 in DNA: TGTGCCAGCAGGGTCGGGACAGGGGACACCGGGGAACTGTTTTTT. Protein sequence: CASRVGTGDTGELFF.